Following are 11 T cell receptor beta chains from one sample sequenced in a study of blood T cells in healthy people across ages. For the second PCR, which ran for roughly 6 to 12 cycles, a sample-barcoded 5' primer and a J-beta primer mix were used. TCRdb ran MiXCR on the 5' RACE reads and lists one entry per CDR3 protein. Found here are about 680,000 distinct CDR3 sequences, about 52% of them singletons; the top ten hold roughly a third. The sequenced sample consisted of blood. Receptor source: a woman aged 55-70 years in good health.

CDR3 in amino acids: CASSSLHILRQYF. The CDR3 nucleotides read TGTGCCAGCAGCTCCCTACACATATTAAGGCAGTACTTC. The chain couples TRBV7-2 to TRBJ2-5; D uncertain. CDR3 size: 13 residues. Germline CDR1 and CDR2: SGHTA and FQGNSA. With 4 bases removed from V and 11 bases from J, the gap between germline ends came to 17 bases.

This clonotype was seen repeatedly, ten times or more. The CDR3 protein is CASSQVDDDTQYF. The CDR3 nucleotides are TGTGCCAGCAGCCAAGTCGACGATGATACGCAGTATTTT. The chain has TRBV4-2 and TRBJ2-3, with no clear D. This CDR3 region has 13 residues. The germline V and J ends were trimmed by 1 base and 6 bases, with 8 bases remaining between them. From germline, CDR1 is LGHNA and CDR2 YNFKEQ.

The sample holds many counts of this clonotype. The chain joins TRBV20-1 to TRBJ1-6; D uncertain. V gave up 6 bases and J gave up 7 bases, with 10 bases separating them. This CDR3 contains 12 residues. The germline CDR1 and CDR2 sequences are DFQATT and SNEGSKA (reference sequence). CDR3 sequence reads: CSAHYANSPLHF. The CDR3 region has the DNA TGCAGTGCCCATTATGCGAATTCACCCCTCCACTTT.

The V call is TRBV12-3 or TRBV12-4, the J call TRBJ1-1; TRBD1 matches at 10 bases. J gave up 5 bases and V 2 bases, and 5 bases lay outside the gene matches. CDR3 length: 15 residues. The CDR3 loop is CASSLRQGADTEAFF. In nucleotides, the CDR3 is TGTGCCAGCAGTTTAAGACAGGGGGCAGATACTGAAGCTTTCTTT.

This clonotype was recorded once. The V and J genes are TRBV15 and TRBJ2-5; D perhaps matches TRBD1 (6 bases). The length of the CDR3 is 15 residues. Trimming removed 0 bases from V and 11 bases from J, with 19 bases in between. Looked up from germline, CDR1 is LNHNV and CDR2 is YYDKDF (reference sequence). CDR3 in amino acids: CATSRDMGRGNEQYF. CDR3 nucleotide sequence: TGTGCCACCAGCAGAGATATGGGCAGGGGCAATGAGCAGTACTTC.

The chain couples TRBV6-5 to TRBJ2-3; TRBD1 is a possible D gene (5 bases). Germline CDR1 MNHEY, CDR2 SVGAGI. The ends were cut back, 5 bases at V and 4 bases at J, with 13 bases in the middle. This CDR3 contains 14 residues. The CDR3 DNA follows: TGTGCCAGCAGTGACCGCCCAGGGCCAGATACGCAGTATTTT. This translates into CASSDRPGPDTQYF.

This clonotype showed up just a few times. The chain joins TRBV12-3 or TRBV12-4 to TRBJ2-5; D not certain. This CDR3 is built from 15 residues. The V end was cut by 2 bases, the J end by 2 bases, with 12 bases between. The CDR3 here is CASSLSQGLQETQYF. The CDR3, as DNA: TGTGCCAGCAGTTTAAGTCAAGGGTTGCAAGAGACCCAGTACTTC.

V and J are TRBV28 and TRBJ2-7, with D possibly being TRBD1 (5 bases). The DNA end is a closer match to TRBJ2-5, so the J assignment may be wrong. The CDR3 is made up of 14 amino acids. Germline V CDR1 and CDR2: MDHEN, SYDVKM. CDR3 coding DNA: TGTGCCAGCAGTTTGGGGCCGGGCATAGAGACCCAGTACTTC. Its translation is CASSLGPGIETQYF.

V is TRBV20-1 and J is TRBJ1-5; possible D gene TRBD1, 6 bases. The CDR3 is made up of 19 amino acids. V was trimmed by 3 bases and J by 10 bases, leaving 34 bases between them. CDR1 and CDR2 (germline): DFQATT, SNEGSKA (reference sequence). The CDR3 spells CSASPLIRDTKGPRSPQHF. Written as DNA, the CDR3 is TGCAGTGCTAGTCCTCTAATCCGGGACACGAAGGGACCTAGGTCTCCCCAGCATTTT.

This chain uses TRBV2 with TRBJ2-3; the match to TRBD2 covers 8 bases. The V and J ends lost 6 bases and 12 bases, in that order; junction bases with no gene match: 11. This CDR3 has 13 residues. CDR1 SNHLY and CDR2 FYNNEI come from the germline V gene. The CDR3 nucleotides read TGTGCCAGCAGGGGAAACCCCGGGACTAGTCAGTATTTT. Its protein is CASRGNPGTSQYF.

This chain connects TRBV27 to TRBJ1-6; TRBD1 agrees at 9 bases. The V segment lost 0 bases and the J segment 11 bases; nucleotides outside the gene matches: 8. The CDR3 runs 16 residues. Germline V gives CDR1 MNHEY, CDR2 SMNVEV (reference sequence). DNA for the CDR3: TGTGCCAGCAGTTTATCGAAAGGGACAGGGCCGGCACCCCTCCACTTT. Protein product: CASSLSKGTGPAPLHF.